Each of the 30 T cell receptor beta chains below was sequenced from the same sample in a study of T cells in Graves' hyperthyroidism and ophthalmopathy. RNA transcripts yielded amplified TCR beta CDR3 regions. In the first-round RT-PCR of the TCR CDR3, the HTBI primer set was used. TCRdb re-called the multiplex PCR reads with MiXCR, one entry per CDR3 protein. The sample holds approximately 620,000 distinct CDR3 sequences; roughly 14% are singletons and the top ten take roughly 5.7%. What was sequenced was blood. The receptors were gathered from a woman in her twenties or thirties with Graves' hyperthyroidism that later progressed to Graves' ophthalmopathy.

This clonotype was detected many times. The chain recombines TRBV2 with TRBJ1-2, with D hard to call. V was cut by 10 bases and J by 0 bases, with 15 bases left in between. There are 14 residues in the CDR3. CDR1 is SNHLY, CDR2 FYNNEI, per germline. The CDR3 spells CATLESLTNYGYTF. The CDR3 DNA sequence: TGTGCCACCCTCGAGAGCCTTACTAACTATGGCTACACCTTC.

This clonotype showed up many times. The DNA for the CDR3 is TGTGCCAGCAGCGAAGACGGCCCAAATGAAAAACTGTTTTTT. Its translation: CASSEDGPNEKLFF. V gene TRBV6-2 or TRBV6-3 combines with J gene TRBJ1-4, with unresolved D. CDR3 length: 14 residues. Germline CDR1 MNHEY, CDR2 SVGEGT. V was shortened by 6 bases and J by 5 bases, with 13 bases between the two germline ends.

Ten or more counts support this clonotype. The rearrangement links TRBV12-3 or TRBV12-4 to TRBJ2-6; TRBD1 is a possible D gene (5 bases). Trimming stripped 8 bases from V and 2 bases from J, with 13 bases between. This CDR3 has 15 amino acids. This CDR3 is CASGSRGAGANVLTF. The CDR3 DNA sequence: TGTGCCAGCGGCAGTAGGGGCGCTGGGGCCAACGTCCTGACTTTC.

This clonotype was found a few times. The J gene is TRBJ2-2, the V gene TRBV5-1; 8 bases are shared with TRBD1. J was trimmed by 3 bases and V by 4 bases; bases with no gene match: 11. The length of the CDR3 is 17 residues. Germline lookup yields CDR1 SGHRS and CDR2 YFSETQ. CDR3 protein: CASSRSDREIDTGELFF. The DNA of the CDR3 is TGCGCCAGCAGCAGATCGGACAGGGAGATTGACACCGGGGAGCTGTTTTTT.

The chain recombines TRBV7-9 with TRBJ2-7; 12 bases are shared with TRBD2. The ends lost 3 bases at V and 7 bases at J; junction bases unmatched: 16. Germline loops: CDR1 SEHNR, CDR2 FQNEAQ (reference sequence). CDR3 length: 18 residues. The CDR3 region is CASSFEYLHLAGGLEQYF. CDR3 nucleotides: TGTGCCAGCAGCTTCGAATACCTTCACCTAGCGGGAGGGCTTGAGCAGTACTTC.

The gene calls are TRBV9 and TRBJ2-3; D is undetermined. The CDR3 contains 13 residues. Trimming removed 0 bases at V and 6 bases at J, with 8 bases between. In germline, CDR1 is SGDLS, CDR2 YYNGEE. The CDR3 reads CASSVVVKDTQYF. The CDR3 nucleotides read TGTGCCAGCAGCGTAGTTGTTAAGGATACGCAGTATTTT.

This clonotype was counted many times. The chain recombines TRBV3-1 with TRBJ2-1, with 12 bases identical to TRBD2. J gave up 8 bases and V 2 bases, and 16 bases lay outside the gene matches. CDR1 and CDR2 from the germline V gene are LGHDT and YNNKEL (reference sequence). The CDR3 runs to 19 residues. CDR3 coding DNA: TGTGCCAGCAGCCAAAAGAACCCCCTTCTAGCGGGAGGGCCCGATGAGCAGTTCTTC. It codes for CASSQKNPLLAGGPDEQFF.

This clonotype was observed many times. The rearrangement uses TRBV30 and TRBJ1-4; D not certain. Looked up from germline, CDR1 is GTSNPN and CDR2 is SVGIG (reference sequence). Trimming removed 3 bases from V and 5 bases from J, with 7 bases in between. The CDR3 loop spans 12 amino acids. CDR3 in amino acids: CAWSPVNEKLFF. CDR3 DNA sequence: TGTGCCTGGAGCCCCGTGAATGAAAAACTGTTTTTT.

This chain joins TRBV10-1 and TRBJ1-4; D is uncertain. Germline V gene data show CDR1 as WNHNN and CDR2 as SYGVQD (reference sequence). Trimming took off 5 bases at V and 7 bases at J, with 11 bases between the two ends. This CDR3 has 13 amino acids. The CDR3 reads CASSYRPGEKLFF. The CDR3 DNA sequence: TGCGCCAGCAGTTATAGACCTGGTGAAAAACTGTTTTTT.

This clonotype was counted many times. The V and J genes are TRBV3-1 and TRBJ2-1; a possible D gene is TRBD2 (6 bases). The V and J ends lost 2 bases and 1 base respectively, with 12 bases between them. CDR3 length: 16 amino acids. CDR1 LGHDT and CDR2 YNNKEL come from the germline V gene (reference sequence). Here the CDR3 DNA reads TGTGCCAGCAGCCAACTTAGGCGGGAATCCTACAATGAGCAGTTCTTC. It encodes CASSQLRRESYNEQFF.

This clonotype was seen many times. This sequence joins TRBV27 and TRBJ2-7; D not resolved. In germline, CDR1 is MNHEY, CDR2 SMNVEV (reference sequence). The CDR3 is 14 residues long. V lost 0 bases and J 3 bases, leaving 9 bases between the germline ends. The CDR3, as DNA: TGTGCCAGCAGTTTATCAAGTACCATCTACGAGCAGTACTTC. The encoded protein is CASSLSSTIYEQYF.

The chain employs TRBV9 and TRBJ2-1, with TRBD2 matching 7 bases. The junction had 13 bases not matched to a gene; V was cut back by 3 bases and J by 10 bases. This CDR3 is 15 amino acids long. Germline CDR1 and CDR2: SGDLS and YYNGEE. The CDR3 DNA sequence: TGTGCCAGCAGCGAGGGGAGGCTAGCGGAACAGGAGCAGTTCTTC. It specifies CASSEGRLAEQEQFF.

Worth noting for this clonotype: A junction end diverges from the germline sequence, so it may reflect a read error. This rearrangement joins TRBV6-5 to TRBJ2-3; possibly TRBD2 for D (5 bases). Germline V gene lookup returns CDR1 MNHEY and CDR2 SVGAGI. The CDR3 has 14 amino acids. The CDR3 coding sequence is TGTGCCAGCAGATACTCGAGGGCGACAGATACGCAGTATTTT. Amino acid sequence: CASRYSRATDTQYF.

V usage is TRBV5-1 and J usage is TRBJ2-2; D perhaps matches TRBD2 (6 bases). Trimming took off 5 bases at V and 0 bases at J, with 14 bases between the two ends. Germline loops: CDR1 SGHRS, CDR2 YFSETQ. This CDR3 has 16 amino acids. Here the CDR3 reads CASSTAGLANTGELFF. As DNA, the CDR3 is TGCGCCAGCAGTACGGCGGGGCTCGCGAACACCGGGGAGCTGTTTTTT.

This clonotype was seen ten or more times. This CDR3 is CASSPPLAEGYEQYF. DNA for the CDR3: TGTGCCAGCAGCCCCCCTCTAGCGGAGGGTTACGAGCAGTACTTC. The gene calls are TRBV12-3 or TRBV12-4 and TRBJ2-7, with TRBD2 matching 7 bases. The CDR3 is 15 amino acids. V dropped 6 bases and J dropped 4; count of bases not matched to a gene: 12.

This clonotype was observed a few times. The chain employs TRBV18 and TRBJ2-7, with 9 bases identical to TRBD2. The CDR3 has 15 residues. In germline, CDR1 is KGHSH, CDR2 LQKENI. With 0 bases clipped from V and 2 bases from J, the junction kept 2 bases outside the gene matches. The CDR3 loop reads CASSPPLAGTYEQYF. CDR3 nucleotide sequence: TGTGCCAGCTCACCACCCCTAGCGGGAACCTACGAGCAGTACTTC.

This clonotype appeared many times. The chain is built from TRBV13 and TRBJ2-1; 9 bases line up with TRBD2. The V gene's germline CDR1 is PRHDT and CDR2 FYEKMQ (reference sequence). J was trimmed by 5 bases and V by 4 bases; bases with no gene match: 12. The CDR3 loop spans 17 amino acids. CDR3 bases: TGTGCCAGCAGCTCGGACAGCGGGAGGCCCCTTGACAATGAGCAGTTCTTC. Amino acid sequence: CASSSDSGRPLDNEQFF. The variable domain in full, with the rest retrieved from reference TRBV13 and TRBJ2-1, is AAGVIQSPRHLIKEKRETATLKCYPIPRHDTVYWYQQGPGQDPQFLISFYEKMQSDKGSIPDRFSAQQFSDYHSELNMSSLELGDSALYFCASSSDSGRPLDNEQFFGPGTRLTVL.

This clonotype was observed at least ten times. The CDR3 coding sequence is TGTGCCAGCAGCCCTCTCTCAGGGAGCACCGGGGAGCTGTTTTTT. This encodes CASSPLSGSTGELFF. The V and J genes are TRBV11-2 and TRBJ2-2; D may be TRBD1 or TRBD2 (5 bases each). The CDR3 totals 15 residues. Looked up from germline, CDR1 is SGHAT and CDR2 is FQNNGV. Trimming shortened V by 5 bases and J by 4 bases, and 14 bases separated the two germline ends. The complete variable domain, with remaining parts taken from reference TRBV11-2 and TRBJ2-2, reads EAGVAQSPRYKIIEKRQSVAFWCNPISGHATLYWYQQILGQGPKLLIQFQNNGVVDDSQLPKDRFSAERLKGVDSTLKIQPAKLEDSAVYLCASSPLSGSTGELFFGEGSRLTVL.

The sample holds many counts of this clonotype. The J gene is TRBJ2-1, the V gene TRBV7-2; no definite D call. Trimming cost V 0 bases and J 8 bases, with 5 bases left between them. Germline V gene data show CDR1 as SGHTA and CDR2 as FQGNSA. CDR3 length: 12 residues. The CDR3 here is CASSLAVYEQFF. The CDR3 nucleotides read TGTGCCAGCAGCTTAGCAGTCTATGAGCAGTTCTTC.

This clonotype appeared many times. The V and J genes are TRBV7-2 and TRBJ2-3; 9 positions agree with TRBD2. The CDR3 contains 14 residues. V trimming: 4 bases; J trimming: 6 bases; junction bases outside the gene matches: 5. Looked up from germline, CDR1 is SGHTA and CDR2 is FQGNSA. For the CDR3, the DNA is TGTGCCAGCAGCTATAGCGGGAGACAGGATACGCAGTATTTT. It yields the protein CASSYSGRQDTQYF.

This clonotype occurred many times. The chain couples TRBV20-1 to TRBJ2-1; TRBD1 is a possible D gene (6 bases). Deletions cut 5 bases from V and 3 bases from J, with 11 bases between. CDR1 and CDR2 (germline): DFQATT, SNEGSKA (reference sequence). The CDR3 is 13 amino acids. CDR3 nucleotide sequence: TGCAGTGCTGCTGGGGGCAGCTACAATGAGCAGTTCTTC. Protein sequence: CSAAGGSYNEQFF.

The V gene is TRBV7-9, the J gene TRBJ2-4, with a weak D call TRBD2 (6 bases). V gave up 3 bases and J gave up 6 bases, with 15 bases separating them. CDR3 length: 15 residues. Germline CDR1 and CDR2: SEHNR and FQNEAQ (reference sequence). This chain's CDR3 is CASSLGQPGVNIQYF. DNA of the CDR3: TGTGCCAGCAGCTTGGGGCAACCGGGGGTAAACATTCAGTACTTC.

The rearrangement joins TRBV30 to TRBJ1-3; maybe TRBD1 (6 bases). V was clipped by 0 bases and J by 3 bases, with 15 bases between them. The CDR3 loop spans 16 amino acids. CDR1 is GTSNPN and CDR2 is SVGIG in the germline V gene (reference sequence). The CDR3 here is CAWSVCGGAFGNTIYF. The CDR3 nucleotides read TGTGCCTGGAGTGTATGTGGGGGCGCCTTTGGAAACACCATATATTTT.

The chain links TRBV14 to TRBJ2-5, with D unclear. V gave up 1 base and J gave up 4 bases, with 10 bases separating them. The CDR3 loop spans 14 amino acids. Germline-derived CDR1 and CDR2 are SGHDN and FVKESK. This CDR3 is CASSQVQALETQYF. The CDR3 DNA follows: TGTGCCAGCAGCCAAGTTCAGGCTCTAGAGACCCAGTACTTC.

The table lists this clonotype with many counts. V gene TRBV28 combines with J gene TRBJ1-1, with D unclear. The CDR3 has 15 amino acids. Germline CDR1 MDHEN, CDR2 SYDVKM. V lost 1 base, J lost 0 bases, and 9 bases lay in between. Here the CDR3 DNA reads TGTGCCAGCAGTTTATTTGGGGAAATGAACACTGAAGCTTTCTTT. The encoded protein is CASSLFGEMNTEAFF.

This clonotype was counted many times. The chain combines TRBV11-2 with TRBJ2-5; D is uncertain. Germline CDR1 reads SGHAT; CDR2 reads FQNNGV. The germline V and J ends were trimmed by 5 bases and 5 bases, with 15 bases remaining between them. There are 14 residues in the CDR3. CDR3 protein: CASSTDRVSETQYF. DNA for the CDR3: TGTGCCAGCAGCACTGACCGGGTCTCGGAGACCCAGTACTTC. The full variable domain, in which reference TRBV11-2 and TRBJ2-5 provide the parts outside the CDR3, is EAGVAQSPRYKIIEKRQSVAFWCNPISGHATLYWYQQILGQGPKLLIQFQNNGVVDDSQLPKDRFSAERLKGVDSTLKIQPAKLEDSAVYLCASSTDRVSETQYFGPGTRLLVL.

Many counts were recorded for this clonotype. The V and J genes are TRBV28 and TRBJ2-5; 11 bases map to TRBD2. With V trimmed by 5 bases and J by 5 bases, 7 bases remained unmatched. This CDR3 contains 15 residues. Germline lookup yields CDR1 MDHEN and CDR2 SYDVKM. CDR3 region: CASSPGLAGLETQYF. As DNA, the CDR3 is TGTGCCAGCAGTCCAGGACTAGCGGGTTTGGAGACCCAGTACTTC.

The chain employs TRBV6-2 or TRBV6-3 and TRBJ2-3; D gene unclear. The CDR3 is 16 residues long. Trimming stripped 5 bases from V and 5 bases from J, with 20 bases between. Germline V gives CDR1 MNHEY, CDR2 SVGEGT. CDR3 DNA: TGTGCCAGCAGTGTAAAGATCTCCCAGGCAGTAGATACGCAGTATTTT. Translated, it gives CASSVKISQAVDTQYF.

Concerning this clonotype: A much more abundant neighbour one base away suggests this may be a read error. The CDR3 nucleotides are TGTGCCAGCAGCTTAGTGGCCGGGGCCCACAATGAGCAGTTCTTC. It is translated as CASSLVAGAHNEQFF. The V and J genes are TRBV7-2 and TRBJ2-1; either TRBD1 or TRBD2 may fit D (5 bases each). CDR1 and CDR2 (germline): SGHTA, FQGNSA. V gave up 1 base and J gave up 5 bases, with 12 bases separating them. The CDR3 totals 15 residues.

This clonotype appeared many times. The V call is TRBV7-2, the J call TRBJ1-6; TRBD1 agrees at 8 bases. There are 13 residues in the CDR3. The germline CDR1 and CDR2 sequences are SGHTA and FQGNSA. J gave up 9 bases and V 5 bases, and 3 bases lay outside the gene matches. In nucleotides, the CDR3 is TGTGCCAGCAGCCGGGACAGGCTTTCACCCCTCCACTTT. Its translation: CASSRDRLSPLHF.